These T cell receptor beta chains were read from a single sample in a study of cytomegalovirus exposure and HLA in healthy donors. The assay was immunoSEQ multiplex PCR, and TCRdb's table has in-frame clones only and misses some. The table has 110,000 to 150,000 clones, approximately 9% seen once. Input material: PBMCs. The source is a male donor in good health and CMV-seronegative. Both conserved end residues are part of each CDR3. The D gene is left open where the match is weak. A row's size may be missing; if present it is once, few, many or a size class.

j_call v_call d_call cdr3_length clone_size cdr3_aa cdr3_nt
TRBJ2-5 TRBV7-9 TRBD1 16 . CASSSTGTGGSETQYF TGTGCCAGCAGCTCCACCGGGACAGGGGGCTCGGAGACCCAGTACTTC
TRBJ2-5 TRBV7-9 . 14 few CASSPGREQETQYF TGTGCCAGCAGCCCTGGTAGAGAGCAAGAGACCCAGTACTTC
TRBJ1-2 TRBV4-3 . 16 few CASSQDGQIPNYGYTF TGCGCCAGCAGCCAAGATGGTCAGATACCTAACTATGGCTACACCTTC
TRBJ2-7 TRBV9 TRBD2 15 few CASSLTSGGGYEQYF TGTGCCAGCAGCCTGACTAGCGGGGGGGGCTACGAGCAGTACTTC
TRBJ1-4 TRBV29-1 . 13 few CSVGGATNEKLFF TGCAGCGTGGGAGGGGCGACTAATGAAAAACTGTTTTTT
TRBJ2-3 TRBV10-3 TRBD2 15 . CAIGTSGTRTDTQYF TGTGCCATCGGTACTAGCGGGACGCGAACAGATACGCAGTATTTT
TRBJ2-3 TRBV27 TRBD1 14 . CASTSTGAADTQYF TGTGCCAGCACCTCGACAGGGGCGGCAGATACGCAGTATTTT
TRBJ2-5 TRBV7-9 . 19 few CASSSTPWRLGGTQETQYF TGTGCCAGCAGCTCAACCCCCTGGCGACTAGGGGGCACACAAGAGACCCAGTACTTC
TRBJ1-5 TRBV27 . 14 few CASSLIQGHQPQHF TGTGCCAGCAGTTTAATCCAGGGGCATCAGCCCCAGCATTTT
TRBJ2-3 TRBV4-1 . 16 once CASSQVAGQSTDTQYF TGCGCCAGCAGCCAAGTGGCAGGACAGAGCACAGATACGCAGTATTTT
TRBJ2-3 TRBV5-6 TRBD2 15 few CASNLVAGVPDTQYF TGTGCCAGCAACCTGGTAGCGGGAGTGCCAGATACGCAGTATTTT
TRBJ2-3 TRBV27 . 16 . CASSLPGAAGTDTQYF TGTGCCAGCAGTTTACCAGGGGCCGCCGGCACAGATACGCAGTATTTT
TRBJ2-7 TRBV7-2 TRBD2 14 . CASSPSLAGAEQYF TGTGCCAGCAGTCCATCTTTAGCGGGAGCCGAGCAGTACTTC
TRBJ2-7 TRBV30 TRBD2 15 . CACLMPGGSSYEQYF TGTGCCTGCCTAATGCCGGGGGGTTCAAGCTACGAGCAGTACTTC
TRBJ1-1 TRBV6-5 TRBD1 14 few CASSYGTETLKAFF TGTGCCAGCAGTTACGGGACAGAAACACTAAAAGCTTTCTTT
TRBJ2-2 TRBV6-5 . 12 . CASHTGTGELFF TGTGCCAGCCACACCGGGACCGGGGAGCTGTTTTTT
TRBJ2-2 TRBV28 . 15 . CASSLDSPNTGELFF TGTGCCAGCAGCTTGGACAGCCCGAACACCGGGGAGCTGTTTTTT
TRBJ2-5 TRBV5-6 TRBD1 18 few CASSLEGGIWSRGKTQYF TGTGCCAGCAGCTTGGAAGGGGGTATCTGGTCCAGGGGGAAGACCCAGTACTTC
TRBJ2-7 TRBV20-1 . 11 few CSATGLYEQYF TGCAGTGCTACTGGCCTTTACGAGCAGTACTTC
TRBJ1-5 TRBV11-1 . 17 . CASSLGGRLHSNQPQHF TGTGCCAGCAGCTTAGGAGGGCGGCTTCATAGCAATCAGCCCCAGCATTTT
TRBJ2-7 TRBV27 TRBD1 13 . CASSSQGLYEQYF TGTGCCAGCAGCTCACAGGGGCTCTACGAGCAGTACTTC
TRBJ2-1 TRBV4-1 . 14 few CASSQDLARYEQFF TGCGCCAGCAGCCAAGACCTAGCGAGGTATGAGCAGTTCTTC
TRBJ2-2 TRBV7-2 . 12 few CASRLITGELFF TGTGCCAGCAGACTAATCACCGGGGAGCTGTTTTTT
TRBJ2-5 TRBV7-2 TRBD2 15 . CASSFQRGAGETQYF TGTGCCAGCAGCTTCCAGCGGGGGGCTGGGGAGACCCAGTACTTC
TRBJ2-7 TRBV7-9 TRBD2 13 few CASRAGLANEQYF TGTGCCAGCAGGGCGGGACTAGCGAACGAGCAGTACTTC
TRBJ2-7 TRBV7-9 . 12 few CASSGRSYEQYF TGTGCCAGCAGCGGGCGCTCCTACGAGCAGTACTTC
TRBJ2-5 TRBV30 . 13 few CAWRKDYQETQYF TGTGCCTGGAGAAAGGACTACCAAGAGACCCAGTACTTC
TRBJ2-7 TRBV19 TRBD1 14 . CASSSNRGTYEQYF TGTGCCAGTAGTTCCAACAGGGGCACCTACGAGCAGTACTTC
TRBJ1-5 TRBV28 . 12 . CASSPGSQPQHF TGTGCCAGCAGTCCGGGTTCTCAGCCCCAGCATTTT
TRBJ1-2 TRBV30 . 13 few CAWSLLTNYGYTF TGTGCCTGGAGCCTTTTAACTAACTATGGCTACACCTTC
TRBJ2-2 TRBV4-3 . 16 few CASSQVMGRTTGELFF TGCGCCAGCAGCCAAGTAATGGGGCGAACTACCGGGGAGCTGTTTTTT
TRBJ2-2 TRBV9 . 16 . CASFRPIEPNTGELFF TGTGCCAGCTTCCGTCCAATAGAGCCGAACACCGGGGAGCTGTTTTTT
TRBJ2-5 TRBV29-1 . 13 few CSVVKGNQETQYF TGCAGCGTTGTAAAGGGGAACCAAGAGACCCAGTACTTC
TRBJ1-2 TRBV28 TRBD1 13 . CASGEDRPYGYTF TGTGCCAGCGGGGAGGACAGGCCCTATGGCTACACCTTC